Presented here are 32 T cell receptor beta chains from one specimen sequenced in a study of T cells in women clearing cervical HPV infection. The assay was immunoSEQ multiplex PCR, and TCRdb's table has in-frame clones only and misses some. The repertoire table contains roughly 18,000 clones. The sample taken for sequencing was blood buffy coat. Receptors were obtained from a woman aged 18-70 years with a cervical HPV16 infection that either progressed to CIN3+ or cleared (not recorded which).

In the case of this clone: The read halts 3 residues ahead of the CDR3 end, with the missing end drawn from the germline J gene. V and J are TRBV6-1 and TRBJ2-3; tentative D call: TRBD1 (6 bases). CDR1 and CDR2 from the germline V gene are MNHNS and SASEGT. V was cut by 2 bases and J by 6 bases, with 12 bases left in between. This CDR3 is built from 14 residues. The CDR3 is CASSERTGRDTQYF. The sequenced CDR3 bases are TGTGCCAGCAGTGAACGAACAGGGCGTGATACG.

Comments on this clone: The read gets to within 3 residues of the CDR3 end, and the germline J gene fills in the rest. This rearrangement joins TRBV7-2 to TRBJ2-1, with 8 bases aligning to TRBD2. Germline CDR1 and CDR2: SGHTA and FQGNSA. Trimming took 6 bases from V and 0 from J; bases not matched to a gene: 4. The CDR3 consists of 15 residues. The sequenced part of the CDR3 DNA is TGTGCCAGCAGTGGCGGGAGGATCTCCTACAATGAG. The encoded protein is CASSGGRISYNE. The CDR3 in its entirety is CASSGGRISYNEQFF.

With respect to this clone: The CDR3 is cut off 3 residues early in the read; its end comes from the germline J gene. The rearrangement uses TRBV7-2 and TRBJ1-2, with D uncertain. Germline lookup yields CDR1 SGHTA and CDR2 FQGNSA. This CDR3 spans 17 amino acids. The sequenced CDR3 bases are TGTGCCAGCAGCTTAGCCCCAGCGGATCCAGGCACAGATACC. Protein sequence: CASSLAPADPGTDT. In full, the CDR3 reads CASSLAPADPGTDTYTF.

About this clone: The CDR3 goes on 3 residues after the read ends, and that part is filled in from the germline J gene. The sample holds other DNA sequences that translate to the same CDR3. J is TRBJ1-2 and V is TRBV18; TRBD1 might be the D (5 bases). Germline values: CDR1 KGHSH, CDR2 LQKENI. The CDR3 totals 15 residues. V was cut by 3 bases and J by 4 bases, with 15 bases left in between. The CDR3 sequence is CASSPSVTGRYGYTF. Partial CDR3 DNA: TGTGCCAGCTCACCCTCCGTTACAGGACGCTATGGC. Filled out from reference TRBV18 and TRBJ1-2, the complete variable domain reads NAGVMQNPRHLVRRRGQEARLRCSPMKGHSHVYWYRQLPEEGLKFMVYLQKENIIDESGMPKERFSAEFPKEGPSILRIQQVVRGDSAAYFCASSPSVTGRYGYTFGSGTRLTVV.

On this clone: With the read ending 3 residues before the CDR3 end, the germline J gene is used to fill in that end. V and J are TRBV5-1 and TRBJ2-1; 11 positions agree with TRBD1. The CDR3 consists of 15 residues. CDR1 is SGHRS and CDR2 is YFSETQ in the germline V gene. After removal of 0 bases from V and 7 bases from J, the junction contained 3 bases not matched to a gene. The DNA read from the CDR3 is TGCGCCAGCAGCTTGGTGGGACAGGGGGGGAATGAG. It yields the protein CASSLVGQGGNE. From start to end, the CDR3 is CASSLVGQGGNEQFF. Full variable domain (remainder filled in from reference TRBV5-1 and TRBJ2-1): KAGVTQTPRYLIKTRGQQVTLSCSPISGHRSVSWYQQTPGQGLQFLFEYFSETQRNKGNFPGRFSGRQFSNSRSEMNVSTLELGDSALYLCASSLVGQGGNEQFFGPGTRLTVL.

As concerns this clone: The read falls 3 residues short of the CDR3 end, and the missing part is taken from the germline J gene. The chain employs TRBV10-3 and TRBJ1-1; 8 nucleotides align to TRBD1. Germline V gene sequence: CDR1 ENHRY, CDR2 SYGVKD. V shed 3 bases and J 7 bases; nucleotides not matched to a gene: 4. There are 13 residues in the CDR3. Incomplete CDR3 DNA: TGTGCCATCAGTGACTGGACAGGGTATGAA. Translating gives CAISDWTGYE. The whole CDR3 reads CAISDWTGYEAFF.

Of note for this clone: The read ends 3 residues early relative to the CDR3; the germline J gene fills the gap. The chain has TRBV7-9 and TRBJ2-5; D is possibly TRBD1 (6 bases). The CDR3 consists of 14 residues. Trimming cost V 5 bases and J 2 bases, with 12 bases left between them. Germline CDR1 and CDR2: SEHNR and FQNEAQ (reference sequence). The covered CDR3 bases are TGTGCCAGCAGCCGGGACATTGATCAAGAGACC. This gives the protein CASSRDIDQET. The CDR3 as a whole reads CASSRDIDQETQYF.

Details on this clone: The read terminates 3 residues ahead of where the CDR3 ends, so the germline J gene completes it. The chain joins TRBV19 to TRBJ1-1; D call uncertain. The ends were cut back, 3 bases at V and 2 bases at J, with 16 bases in the middle. Germline CDR1 reads LNHDA; CDR2 reads SQIVND (reference sequence). The CDR3 spans 16 residues. Incomplete CDR3 DNA: TGTGCCAGTAGTATTCAGTTGCACAGCAAAAACACTGAA. It encodes CASSIQLHSKNTE. The entire CDR3 is CASSIQLHSKNTEAFF.

Concerning this clone itself: The CDR3 end falls 3 residues outside the read, so it is completed with the germline J gene. J is TRBJ1-3 and V is TRBV19; D not certain. Trimming took off 1 base at V and 0 bases at J, with 7 bases between the two ends. The CDR3 has 15 amino acids. The V gene's germline CDR1 is LNHDA and CDR2 SQIVND (reference sequence). The part of the CDR3 DNA that was read is TGTGCCAGTAGTATAGGAGGCGGCTCTGGAAACACC. This codes for CASSIGGGSGNT. The whole CDR3 sequence reads CASSIGGGSGNTIYF.

A note on this clone: Coverage ceases 3 residues before the CDR3 finishes, and the germline J gene fills in the end. The chain employs TRBV5-6 and TRBJ2-3; 7 nucleotides align to TRBD2. Trimming cost V 5 bases and J 6 bases; bases outside gene matches: 6. This CDR3 region has 13 residues. CDR1 and CDR2 (germline): SGHDT, YYEEEE. CDR3 sequence reads: CASSIERGDTQYF. Incomplete CDR3 DNA: TGTGCCAGCAGTATAGAGCGGGGCGATACG.

A remark on this clone: The read ends 3 residues before the CDR3 terminus; that terminus is restored from the germline J gene. This rearrangement joins TRBV2 to TRBJ2-5, with D possibly matching TRBD1 (6 bases). The CDR3 has 12 residues. Germline-derived CDR1 and CDR2 are SNHLY and FYNNEI. V lost 8 bases and J 0 bases, leaving 7 bases between the germline ends. The CDR3 DNA, read in part, is TGTGCCAGCGGGGGCCACCAAGAGACC. Amino acid sequence: CASGGHQET. From start to end, the CDR3 is CASGGHQETQYF.

Regarding this clone: The read ends 3 residues before the CDR3 terminus; that terminus is restored from the germline J gene. The genes are TRBV20-1 and TRBJ2-6; D is possibly TRBD1 (5 bases). Trimming removed 1 base from V and 1 base from J, with 11 bases in between. CDR1 DFQATT and CDR2 SNEGSKA come from the germline V gene (reference sequence). The CDR3 sequence is 16 residues long. CDR3 DNA (partial): TGCAGTGCTAGAGGTATAGGGGCATCTGGGGCCAACGTC. This encodes CSARGIGASGANV. The entire CDR3 protein is CSARGIGASGANVLTF.

This CDR3 reads CASSEVSSGIIYNEQFF. The covered CDR3 bases are TGTGCCAGCAGTGAAGTGTCTAGCGGGATCATCTACAATGAG. The genes are TRBV6-1 and TRBJ2-1, with 9 bases that match TRBD2. The CDR3 goes on 3 residues after the read ends, and that part is filled in from the germline J gene. The V segment lost 1 base and the J segment 3 bases; nucleotides outside the gene matches: 7. Germline assignment: CDR1 MNHNS and CDR2 SASEGT. The CDR3 is 17 residues long.

As for this clone: From the germline J gene comes the end of the CDR3, since the read stops 3 residues before it. The genes are TRBV5-1 and TRBJ2-3; 11 bases line up with TRBD2. The V and J ends lost 3 bases and 5 bases, in that order; junction bases with no gene match: 11. Looked up from germline, CDR1 is SGHRS and CDR2 is YFSETQ. This CDR3 is built from 17 residues. The DNA read from the CDR3 is TGCGCCAGCAGCTCGCTCAGTCTAGCGGGGGGTCAAGATACG. Translated, it gives CASSSLSLAGGQDT. The whole CDR3 reads CASSSLSLAGGQDTQYF.

On this clone: The sequenced fragment ends 3 residues before the CDR3 boundary, so the rest is inferred from the germline J gene. The chain combines TRBV4-2 with TRBJ2-4, with D perhaps matching TRBD1 (5 bases). The CDR3 length is 13 residues. The germline CDR1 and CDR2 sequences are LGHNA and YNFKEQ. V gave up 3 bases and J gave up 5 bases, with 8 bases separating them. CDR3 bases read: TGTGCCAGCAGCCAGGTAGGGGAAAACATT. It yields the protein CASSQVGENI. The full CDR3 is CASSQVGENIQYF.

By frequency, this clone is medium-sized. The sequenced fragment ends 3 residues before the CDR3 boundary, so the rest is inferred from the germline J gene. The J gene is TRBJ2-1, the V gene TRBV5-1, with TRBD2 identical over 8 bases. Per germline, CDR1 SGHRS and CDR2 YFSETQ. The V segment lost 0 bases and the J segment 6 bases; nucleotides outside the gene matches: 8. The CDR3 has 16 amino acids. CDR3 sequence reads: CASSLAGGGKTNEQFF. The CDR3 bases that were read are TGCGCCAGCAGCTTGGCCGGCGGGGGGAAGACCAATGAG. The full variable domain, rest sourced from reference TRBV5-1 and TRBJ2-1, is KAGVTQTPRYLIKTRGQQVTLSCSPISGHRSVSWYQQTPGQGLQFLFEYFSETQRNKGNFPGRFSGRQFSNSRSEMNVSTLELGDSALYLCASSLAGGGKTNEQFFGPGTRLTVL.

A note on this clone: Read data end 3 residues before the CDR3 end; the end is taken from the germline J gene. V is TRBV19 and J is TRBJ1-3; D is unresolved. From germline, CDR1 is LNHDA and CDR2 SQIVND (reference sequence). V was trimmed by 2 bases and J by 1 base, leaving 9 bases between them. The length of the CDR3 is 15 residues. The sequenced CDR3 bases are TGTGCCAGTAGTATAACCTATTGGTCTGGAAACACC. Translated, it gives CASSITYWSGNT. The CDR3 in full is CASSITYWSGNTIYF. The full variable domain, in which reference TRBV19 and TRBJ1-3 provide the parts outside the CDR3, is DGGITQSPKYLFRKEGQNVTLSCEQNLNHDAMYWYRQDPGQGLRLIYYSQIVNDFQKGDIAEGYSVSREKKESFPLTVTSAQKNPTAFYLCASSITYWSGNTIYFGEGSWLTVV.

About this clone itself: The read ends 3 residues shy of where the CDR3 ends; the end is completed using the germline J gene. The genes are TRBV14 and TRBJ2-7; TRBD1 aligns across 8 bases. The J segment lost 6 bases and the V segment lost 1 base, leaving 11 bases of the junction unmatched. This CDR3 region has 16 residues. Germline V lookup: CDR1 SGHDN, CDR2 FVKESK. CDR3 in amino acids: CASSQVGQGSFSEQYF. CDR3 DNA, as far as it was read: TGTGCCAGCAGCCAAGTCGGACAGGGATCTTTCTCCGAG.

As regards this clone: The CDR3 end falls 3 residues outside the read, so it is completed with the germline J gene. The genes are TRBV28 and TRBJ2-7, with 8 bases fitting TRBD1. The V segment lost 1 base and the J segment 4 bases; nucleotides outside the gene matches: 6. This CDR3 is 15 amino acids long. CDR1 and CDR2 from the germline V gene are MDHEN and SYDVKM. CDR3 DNA, as far as it was read: TGTGCCAGCAGTTTATTCTACCAGGGGGCGTACGAG. As protein: CASSLFYQGAYE. The full CDR3 protein reads CASSLFYQGAYEQYF.

Notes on this clone: The CDR3 end is not reached by the read, which stops 3 residues before it; the germline J gene fills it in. The chain employs TRBV2 and TRBJ2-2; no definite D call. Trimming stripped 4 bases from V and 1 base from J, with 7 bases between. Germline lookup yields CDR1 SNHLY and CDR2 FYNNEI. The CDR3 is 14 residues long. CDR3 region: CASSAYLNTGELFF. CDR3 DNA, as far as it was read: TGTGCCAGCAGTGCCTACTTGAACACCGGGGAG.

Points on this clone: The read ends 3 residues shy of where the CDR3 ends; the end is completed using the germline J gene. The chain has TRBV29-1 and TRBJ1-3, with TRBD1 matching 7 bases. The trim removed 7 bases at V and 3 bases at J, leaving 12 bases unmatched. CDR3 length equals 15 residues. Germline V gene sequence: CDR1 SQVTM, CDR2 ANQGSEA. The sequenced CDR3 bases are TGCAGCGCAATAGACAGGGCTTCAAGTGGAAACACC. Encoded protein: CSAIDRASSGNT. The full CDR3 reads CSAIDRASSGNTIYF.

To note about this clone: The read comes to an end 3 residues before the CDR3 does, leaving the germline J gene to fill in the end. The chain joins TRBV7-9 to TRBJ1-1, with a possible D match to TRBD1 (6 bases). With 5 bases removed from V and 4 bases from J, the gap between germline ends came to 14 bases. The CDR3 is 14 residues long. Per germline, CDR1 SEHNR and CDR2 FQNEAQ (reference sequence). The sequenced CDR3 bases are TGTGCCAGCAGCCCCCAGACAGGCGTCACTGAA. This sequence encodes CASSPQTGVTE. The whole CDR3 protein is CASSPQTGVTEAFF.

Concerning this clone itself: The read ends 3 residues shy of where the CDR3 ends; the end is completed using the germline J gene. This chain links TRBV18 with TRBJ2-7, with TRBD2 identical over 14 bases. The CDR3 has 16 amino acids. The ends lost 3 bases at V and 2 bases at J; junction bases unmatched: 3. Germline CDR1 KGHSH, CDR2 LQKENI. The part of the CDR3 DNA that was read is TGTGCCAGCTCACCCCTGACTAGCGGGAGGGCCTACGAG. Its protein is CASSPLTSGRAYE. The full-length CDR3 reads as CASSPLTSGRAYEQYF.

Points on this clone: The sequenced fragment ends 3 residues before the CDR3 boundary, so the rest is inferred from the germline J gene. The genes are TRBV18 and TRBJ2-1; D gene ambiguous. The germline V gene has CDR1 KGHSH and CDR2 LQKENI. The length of the CDR3 is 13 residues. The V gene lost 0 bases and the J gene lost 9 bases, with 9 bases spanning the gap. The CDR3 is CASSPPISPEQFF. The sequenced CDR3 bases are TGTGCCAGCTCACCACCGATAAGCCCTGAG.

Concerning this clone: The sequenced fragment ends 3 residues before the CDR3 boundary, so the rest is inferred from the germline J gene. The rearrangement links TRBV7-2 to TRBJ2-4; D gene uncertain. The CDR3 has 14 amino acids. CDR1 and CDR2 (germline): SGHTA, FQGNSA. CDR3 bases read: TGTGCCAGCACCACCCCCCAGTCTAACTATGGT. It is translated as CASTTPQSNYG. In full, the CDR3 is CASTTPQSNYGQYF.

Concerning this clone itself: Read sequence stops 3 residues before the CDR3 end, and the germline J gene provides the missing end. The chain couples TRBV28 to TRBJ1-4; D might be TRBD1 (5 bases). In germline, CDR1 is MDHEN, CDR2 SYDVKM. The V end was cut by 3 bases, the J end by 5 bases, with 13 bases between. The CDR3 contains 15 residues. The CDR3 loop is CASSLPPGRNEKLFF. The sequenced part of the CDR3 DNA is TGTGCCAGCAGTTTGCCGCCAGGGAGGAATGAAAAA.

Comments on this clone: The read terminates 3 residues ahead of where the CDR3 ends, so the germline J gene completes it. The chain carries TRBV5-1 and TRBJ1-3; 7 nucleotides line up with TRBD1. Trimming cost V 4 bases and J 4 bases; bases outside gene matches: 11. Germline CDR1 SGHRS, CDR2 YFSETQ. CDR3 size: 16 residues. The part of the CDR3 DNA that was read is TGCGCCAGCAGCAACGGACCGACAGGGACAGGAAACACC. Amino acid sequence: CASSNGPTGTGNT. The whole CDR3 is CASSNGPTGTGNTIYF.

Comment on this clone: The DNA ends 3 residues before the CDR3 does, and the rest of the CDR3 is filled in from the germline J gene. The genes are TRBV29-1 and TRBJ2-5; 11 bases line up with TRBD2. Germline CDR1 is SQVTM and CDR2 is ANQGSEA. Trimming cost V 8 bases and J 5 bases; bases outside gene matches: 13. CDR3 length: 15 residues. CDR3 sequence: CSTGTSGLWGETQYF. The covered CDR3 bases are TGCAGCACCGGGACTAGCGGACTCTGGGGGGAGACC.

Concerning this clone itself: The DNA ends 3 residues before the CDR3 does, and the rest of the CDR3 is filled in from the germline J gene. This chain uses TRBV12-5 with TRBJ2-1, with 9 positions matching TRBD1. The V segment lost 6 bases and the J segment 5 bases; nucleotides outside the gene matches: 8. Germline V gene lookup returns CDR1 LGHNT and CDR2 FRNRAP. The CDR3 spans 15 residues. The CDR3 reads CASGPGQGRDNEQFF. The CDR3 bases that were read are TGTGCTAGTGGCCCCGGACAGGGGAGGGACAATGAG.

A note on this clone: A read error may account for a junction end that differs from germline. The read ends 3 residues before the CDR3 terminus; that terminus is restored from the germline J gene. This sequence joins TRBV18 and TRBJ2-1, with TRBD1 matching 7 bases. Germline V gene data show CDR1 as KGHSH and CDR2 as LQKENI. This CDR3 is 17 amino acids long. The covered CDR3 bases are TGTGCCAGCGCACCACCGGTCCGGGACAGAATATACAATGAG. Translation: CASAPPVRDRIYNE. The entire CDR3 protein reads CASAPPVRDRIYNEQFF.

Concerning this clone: The read gets to within 3 residues of the CDR3 end, and the germline J gene fills in the rest. The V and J genes are TRBV11-2 and TRBJ1-5; tentatively, D is TRBD1 (6 bases). This CDR3 is built from 15 residues. The V gene's germline CDR1 is SGHAT and CDR2 FQNNGV. The V gene lost 5 bases and the J gene lost 0 bases, with 11 bases spanning the gap. Incomplete CDR3 DNA: TGTGCCAGCAGCCCGGACAGCTATAGCAATCAGCCC. Translated, it gives CASSPDSYSNQP. The full CDR3 is CASSPDSYSNQPQHF.

About this clone itself: Read sequence stops 3 residues before the CDR3 end, and the germline J gene provides the missing end. This chain links TRBV5-1 with TRBJ1-4, with 7 bases matching TRBD1. CDR3 length: 15 residues. Unmatched junction bases numbered 10, after V lost 4 bases and J lost 7 bases. Germline values: CDR1 SGHRS, CDR2 YFSETQ. CDR3: CASSPPGTAGEKLFF. The sequenced part of the CDR3 DNA is TGCGCCAGCAGCCCTCCCGGGACAGCTGGTGAAAAA.